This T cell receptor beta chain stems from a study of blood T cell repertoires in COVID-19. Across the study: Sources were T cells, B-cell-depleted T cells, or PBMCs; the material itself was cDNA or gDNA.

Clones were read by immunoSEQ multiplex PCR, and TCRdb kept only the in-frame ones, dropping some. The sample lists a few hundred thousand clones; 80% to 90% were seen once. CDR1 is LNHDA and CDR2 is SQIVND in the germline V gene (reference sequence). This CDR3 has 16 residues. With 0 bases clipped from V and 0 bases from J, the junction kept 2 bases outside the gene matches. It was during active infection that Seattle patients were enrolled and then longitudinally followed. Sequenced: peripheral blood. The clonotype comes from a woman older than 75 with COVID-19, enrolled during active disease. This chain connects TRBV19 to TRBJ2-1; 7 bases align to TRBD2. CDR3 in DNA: TGTGCCAGTAGTATAGAGAGGACTAGCTCCTACAATGAGCAGTTCTTC. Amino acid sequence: CASSIERTSSYNEQFF.